This paragraph covers one TCR beta chain sequence. Its matching antigen is unknown. The sample belongs to a study of prognosis after radiotherapy for stage I lung cancer. Study-level information: Non-small cell lung cancer patients at stage I were enrolled between April 2018 and early 2019. Patients with newly diagnosed primary stage I lung tumors numbered more than twelve, with four to six others having oligometastatic NSCLC after surgical resection of the primary tumor.

Overall study findings and caveats: Lower post-radiation Shannon entropy was seen in patients who went on to develop distant metastases.

The CDR3 extends over 16 amino acids. V lost 3 bases and J lost 5, with 19 bases in between. Looked up from germline, CDR1 is LNHDA and CDR2 is SQIVND (reference sequence). Multiplex PCR in two rounds served to amplify TCR beta CDR3 from genomic DNA. During first-round PCR, primers specific to each TRBV and TRBJ gene were used. TCRdb re-called the multiplex PCR reads with MiXCR, one entry per CDR3 protein. Of 15,000 to 20,000 distinct CDR3 sequences listed, just under 45% were seen once; the top ten hold approximately 44%. This sequence originates from a donor over 45 with non-small cell lung cancer. The chain uses TRBV19 and TRBJ1-1; tentatively, D is TRBD1 (6 bases). The sample here was PBMCs, taken before or after stereotactic body radiation therapy (not recorded which). CDR3 loop: CASSIFRRGDDTEAFF. The CDR3 DNA is TGTGCCAGTAGTATTTTTAGGAGGGGGGACGATACTGAAGCTTTCTTT.